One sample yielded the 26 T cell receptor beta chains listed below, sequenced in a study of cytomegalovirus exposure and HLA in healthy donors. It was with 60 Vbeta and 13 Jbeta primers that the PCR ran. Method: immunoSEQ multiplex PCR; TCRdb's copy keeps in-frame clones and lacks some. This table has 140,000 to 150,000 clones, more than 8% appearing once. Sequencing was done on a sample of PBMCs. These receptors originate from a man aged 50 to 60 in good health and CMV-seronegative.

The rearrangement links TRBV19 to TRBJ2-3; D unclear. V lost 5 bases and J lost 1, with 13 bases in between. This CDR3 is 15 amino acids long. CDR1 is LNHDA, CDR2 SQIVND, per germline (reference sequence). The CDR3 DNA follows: TGTGCCAGTAGTGACAACCCCCAGGGCACAGATACGCAGTATTTT. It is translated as CASSDNPQGTDTQYF.

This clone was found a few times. CDR3 bases: TGTGCCAGCAGACCGGGACAGTCGGACTATGGCTACACCTTC. Encoded protein: CASRPGQSDYGYTF. V is TRBV28 and J is TRBJ1-2; 7 positions match TRBD1. In germline, CDR1 is MDHEN, CDR2 SYDVKM. The CDR3 has 14 residues. The J segment lost 3 bases and the V segment lost 6 bases, leaving 7 bases of the junction unmatched.

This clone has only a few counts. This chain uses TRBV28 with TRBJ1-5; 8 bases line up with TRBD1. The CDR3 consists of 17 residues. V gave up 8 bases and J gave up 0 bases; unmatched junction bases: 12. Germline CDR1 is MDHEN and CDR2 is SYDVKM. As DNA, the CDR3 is TGTGCCAGCGGTAGGGGACAGGACGTCTATAGCAATCAGCCCCAGCATTTT. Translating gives CASGRGQDVYSNQPQHF.

The CDR3 DNA reads as TGTGCCAGTAGTGTCACAGGGGGTGGACAGCCCCAGCATTTT. Translating it yields CASSVTGGGQPQHF. This rearrangement joins TRBV19 to TRBJ1-5; TRBD1 aligns across 8 bases. Germline V gene data show CDR1 as LNHDA and CDR2 as SQIVND (reference sequence). The junction had 7 bases not matched to a gene; V was cut back by 5 bases and J by 7 bases. CDR3 length equals 14 residues.

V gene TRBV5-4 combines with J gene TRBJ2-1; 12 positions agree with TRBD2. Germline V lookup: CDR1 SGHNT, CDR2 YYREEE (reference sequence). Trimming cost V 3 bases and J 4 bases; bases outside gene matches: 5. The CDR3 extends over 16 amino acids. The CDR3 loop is CASSSRLAGAYNEQFF. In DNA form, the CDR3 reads TGTGCCAGCAGCTCCCGACTAGCGGGAGCTTACAATGAGCAGTTCTTC.

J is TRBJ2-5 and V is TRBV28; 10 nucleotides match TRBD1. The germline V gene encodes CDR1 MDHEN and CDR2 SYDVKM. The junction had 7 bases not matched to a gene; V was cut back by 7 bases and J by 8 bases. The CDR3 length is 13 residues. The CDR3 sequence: CASNDRGPGTQYF. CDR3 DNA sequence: TGTGCCAGCAACGACAGGGGGCCAGGCACCCAGTACTTC.

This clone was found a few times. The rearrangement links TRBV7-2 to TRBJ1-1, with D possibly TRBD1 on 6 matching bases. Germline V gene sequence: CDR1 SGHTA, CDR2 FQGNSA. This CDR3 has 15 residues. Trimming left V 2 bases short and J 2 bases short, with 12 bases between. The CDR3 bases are TGTGCCAGCAGCTTACTACCCAGGGGAAACACTGAAGCTTTCTTT. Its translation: CASSLLPRGNTEAFF.

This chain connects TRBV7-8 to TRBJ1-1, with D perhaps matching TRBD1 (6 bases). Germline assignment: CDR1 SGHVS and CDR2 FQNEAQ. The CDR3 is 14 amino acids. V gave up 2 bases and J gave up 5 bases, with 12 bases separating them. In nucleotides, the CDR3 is TGTGCCAGCAGCTTAATACAGGGTGTGACTGAAGCTTTCTTT. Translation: CASSLIQGVTEAFF.

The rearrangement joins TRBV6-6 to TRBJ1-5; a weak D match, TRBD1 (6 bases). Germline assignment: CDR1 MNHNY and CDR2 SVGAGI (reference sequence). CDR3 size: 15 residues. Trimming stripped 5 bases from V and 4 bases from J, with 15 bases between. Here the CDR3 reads CASSLQDSSNQPQHF. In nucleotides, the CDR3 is TGTGCCAGCAGTCTCCAGGACAGTAGTAATCAGCCCCAGCATTTT.

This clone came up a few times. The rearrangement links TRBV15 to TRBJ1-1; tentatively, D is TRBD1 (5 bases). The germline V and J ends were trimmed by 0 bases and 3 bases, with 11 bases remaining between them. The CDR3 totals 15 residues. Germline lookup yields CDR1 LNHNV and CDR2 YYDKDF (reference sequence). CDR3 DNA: TGTGCCACCAGCAGAGATGGCAGGGCGGACACTGAAGCTTTCTTT. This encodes CATSRDGRADTEAFF.

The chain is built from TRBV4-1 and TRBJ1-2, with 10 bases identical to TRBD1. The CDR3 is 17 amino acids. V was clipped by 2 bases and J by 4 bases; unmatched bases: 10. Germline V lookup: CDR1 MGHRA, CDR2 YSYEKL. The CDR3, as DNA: TGCGCCAGCAGCCAAATAGCGACAGGGGGCTCCGGCTATGGCTACACCTTC. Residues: CASSQIATGGSGYGYTF.

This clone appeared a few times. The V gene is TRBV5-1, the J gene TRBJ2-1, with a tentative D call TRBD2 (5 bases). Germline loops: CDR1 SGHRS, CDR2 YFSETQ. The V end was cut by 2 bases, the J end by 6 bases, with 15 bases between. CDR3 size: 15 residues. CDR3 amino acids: CASSLEGAILNEQFF. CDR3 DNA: TGCGCCAGCAGCTTAGAGGGAGCAATACTCAATGAGCAGTTCTTC.

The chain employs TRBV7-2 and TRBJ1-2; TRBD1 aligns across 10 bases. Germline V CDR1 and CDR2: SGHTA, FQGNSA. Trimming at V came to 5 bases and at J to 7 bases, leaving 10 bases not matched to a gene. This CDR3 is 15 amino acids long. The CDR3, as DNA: TGTGCCAGCAGCCGTCCGACAGGGGGCGCGGGTGGCTACACCTTC. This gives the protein CASSRPTGGAGGYTF.

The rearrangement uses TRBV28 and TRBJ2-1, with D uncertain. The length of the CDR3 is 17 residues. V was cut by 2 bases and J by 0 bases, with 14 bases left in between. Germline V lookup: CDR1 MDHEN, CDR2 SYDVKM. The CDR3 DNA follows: TGTGCCAGCAGTTTAGTGGGCTCCAGAAGCTCCTACAATGAGCAGTTCTTC. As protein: CASSLVGSRSSYNEQFF.

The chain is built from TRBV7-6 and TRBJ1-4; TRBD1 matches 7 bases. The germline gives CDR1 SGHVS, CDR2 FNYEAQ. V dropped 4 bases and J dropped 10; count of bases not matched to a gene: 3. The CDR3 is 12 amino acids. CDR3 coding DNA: TGTGCCAGCAGCTCCGCAGGGGGAAAACTGTTTTTT. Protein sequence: CASSSAGGKLFF.

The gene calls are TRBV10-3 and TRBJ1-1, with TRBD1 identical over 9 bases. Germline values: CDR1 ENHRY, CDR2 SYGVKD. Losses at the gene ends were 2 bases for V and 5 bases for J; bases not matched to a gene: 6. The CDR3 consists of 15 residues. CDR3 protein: CAISEPDRGKTEAFF. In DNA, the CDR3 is TGTGCCATCAGTGAGCCGGACAGGGGTAAAACTGAAGCTTTCTTT.

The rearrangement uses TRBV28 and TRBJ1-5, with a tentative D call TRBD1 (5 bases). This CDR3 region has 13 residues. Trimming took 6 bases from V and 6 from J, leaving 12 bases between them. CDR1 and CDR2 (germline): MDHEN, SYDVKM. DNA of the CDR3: TGTGCCAGCAGACCGGGGGTGGTTCAGCCCCAGCATTTT. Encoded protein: CASRPGVVQPQHF.

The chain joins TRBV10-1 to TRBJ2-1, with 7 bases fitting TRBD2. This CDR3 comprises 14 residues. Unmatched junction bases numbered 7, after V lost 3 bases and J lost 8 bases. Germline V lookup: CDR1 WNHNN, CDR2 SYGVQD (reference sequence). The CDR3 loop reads CASSEGLGGDEQFF. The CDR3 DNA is TGCGCCAGCAGTGAAGGACTAGGCGGGGATGAGCAGTTCTTC.

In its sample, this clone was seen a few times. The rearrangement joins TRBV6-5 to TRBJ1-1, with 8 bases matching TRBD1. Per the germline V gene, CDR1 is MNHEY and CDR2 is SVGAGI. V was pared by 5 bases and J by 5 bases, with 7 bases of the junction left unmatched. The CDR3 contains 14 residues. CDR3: CASSGQGWGTEAFF. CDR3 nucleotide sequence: TGTGCCAGCAGTGGACAGGGCTGGGGGACTGAAGCTTTCTTT.

CDR3 loop: CSVAPTGTGGGGVGGYTF. In nucleotides, the CDR3 is TGCAGCGTAGCCCCCACGGGAACAGGGGGAGGAGGTGTTGGTGGCTACACCTTC. The chain recombines TRBV29-1 with TRBJ1-2; TRBD1 matches 8 bases. The CDR3 extends over 18 amino acids. In germline, CDR1 is SQVTM, CDR2 ANQGSEA. V lost 6 bases, J lost 7 bases, and 25 bases stayed unmatched.

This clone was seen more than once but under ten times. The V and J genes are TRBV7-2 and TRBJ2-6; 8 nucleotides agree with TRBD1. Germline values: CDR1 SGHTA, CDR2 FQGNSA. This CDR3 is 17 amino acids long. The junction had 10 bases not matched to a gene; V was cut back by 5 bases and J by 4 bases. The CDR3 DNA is TGTGCCAGCAGCCCAGGGACAGGCGCGGGGGGGGCCAACGTCCTGACTTTC. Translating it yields CASSPGTGAGGANVLTF.

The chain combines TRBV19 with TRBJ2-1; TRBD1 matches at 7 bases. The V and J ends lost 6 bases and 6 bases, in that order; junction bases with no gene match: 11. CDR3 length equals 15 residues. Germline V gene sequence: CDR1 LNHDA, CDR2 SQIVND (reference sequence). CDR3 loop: CASSIDREVSNEQFF. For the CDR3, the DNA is TGTGCCAGTAGCATCGACAGGGAAGTGAGCAATGAGCAGTTCTTC.

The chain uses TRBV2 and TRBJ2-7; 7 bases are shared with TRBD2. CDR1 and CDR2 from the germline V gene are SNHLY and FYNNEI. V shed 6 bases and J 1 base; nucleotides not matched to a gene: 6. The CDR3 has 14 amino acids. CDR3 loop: CASRSASGSYEQYF. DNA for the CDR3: TGTGCCAGCAGGTCCGCTAGCGGTTCCTACGAGCAGTACTTC.

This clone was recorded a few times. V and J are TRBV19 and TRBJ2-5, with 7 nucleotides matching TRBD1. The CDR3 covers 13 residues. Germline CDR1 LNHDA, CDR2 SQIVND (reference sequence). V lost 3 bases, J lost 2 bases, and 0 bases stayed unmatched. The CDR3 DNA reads TGTGCCAGTAGTATGGGACAGCAAGAGACCCAGTACTTC. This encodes CASSMGQQETQYF.

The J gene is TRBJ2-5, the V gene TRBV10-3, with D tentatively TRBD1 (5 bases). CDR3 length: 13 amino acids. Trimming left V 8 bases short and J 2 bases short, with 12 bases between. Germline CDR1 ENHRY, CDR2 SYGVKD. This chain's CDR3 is CAIGPGLQETQYF. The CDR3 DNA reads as TGTGCCATCGGGCCAGGGTTACAAGAGACCCAGTACTTC.

CDR3 protein: CASSLKGSEGGEYF. The CDR3 DNA is TGTGCCAGCAGCTTAAAGGGGAGTGAGGGAGGGGAGTATTTT. V is TRBV11-3 and J is TRBJ2-3; 7 nucleotides align to TRBD2. The length of the CDR3 is 14 residues. V lost 2 bases and J lost 13; bases outside the gene matches: 12. Germline V gene lookup returns CDR1 SGHNT and CDR2 YENEEA.